The present TCR beta chain was sequenced within a study of T-cell reconstitution after alpha-beta-depleted transplantation in children. Whole-study results and caveats: Newly produced T cells mostly provided counts and TCRbeta diversity after one year, as hyperexpanded clones declined. By about two months after transplant, alpha-beta T cells reportedly arose from several hundred graft clones that had expanded. Surviving recipient T cells and thymic progenitors accounted for the high day-60 TCRbeta diversity observed in some patients.

This clonotype showed up many times. Its cognate antigen is unknown. V lost 4 bases, J lost 2 bases, and 9 bases lay in between. The CDR3 has 13 amino acids. Germline CDR1 reads SGHTA; CDR2 reads FQGNSA. The TCRbeta library incorporated unique molecular identifiers. From the PCR reads, TCRdb called clonotypes with MiXCR, one entry per CDR3 protein. The table shows fewer than 250,000 distinct CDR3 sequences, with roughly 7.7% occurring only once. The clonotype comes from a male patient younger than 18 who had a stem cell transplant for acute lymphoblastic leukemia, so the T cells may come from the graft donor. This specimen consisted of PBMCs, mostly from graft donor cells, obtained 180 days after TCRalphabeta/CD19-depleted stem cell transplant. The rearrangement joins TRBV7-2 to TRBJ2-7, with no clear D. The CDR3 spells CASSSHPTYEQYF. The DNA for the CDR3 is TGTGCCAGCAGCTCCCATCCCACCTACGAGCAGTACTTC.